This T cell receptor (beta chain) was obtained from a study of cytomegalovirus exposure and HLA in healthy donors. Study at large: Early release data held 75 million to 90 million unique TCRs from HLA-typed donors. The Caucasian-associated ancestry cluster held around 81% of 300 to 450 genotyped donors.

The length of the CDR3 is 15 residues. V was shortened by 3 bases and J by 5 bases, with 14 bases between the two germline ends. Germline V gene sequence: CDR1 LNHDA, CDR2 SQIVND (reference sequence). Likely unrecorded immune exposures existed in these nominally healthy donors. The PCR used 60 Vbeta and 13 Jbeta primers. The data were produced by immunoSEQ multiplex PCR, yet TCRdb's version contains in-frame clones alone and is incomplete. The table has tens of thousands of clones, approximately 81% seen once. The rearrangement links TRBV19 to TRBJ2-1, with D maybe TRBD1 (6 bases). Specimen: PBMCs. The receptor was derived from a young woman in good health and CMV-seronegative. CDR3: CASSMVTGPNNEQFF. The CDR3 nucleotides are TGTGCCAGTAGTATGGTGACAGGACCCAACAATGAGCAGTTCTTC.